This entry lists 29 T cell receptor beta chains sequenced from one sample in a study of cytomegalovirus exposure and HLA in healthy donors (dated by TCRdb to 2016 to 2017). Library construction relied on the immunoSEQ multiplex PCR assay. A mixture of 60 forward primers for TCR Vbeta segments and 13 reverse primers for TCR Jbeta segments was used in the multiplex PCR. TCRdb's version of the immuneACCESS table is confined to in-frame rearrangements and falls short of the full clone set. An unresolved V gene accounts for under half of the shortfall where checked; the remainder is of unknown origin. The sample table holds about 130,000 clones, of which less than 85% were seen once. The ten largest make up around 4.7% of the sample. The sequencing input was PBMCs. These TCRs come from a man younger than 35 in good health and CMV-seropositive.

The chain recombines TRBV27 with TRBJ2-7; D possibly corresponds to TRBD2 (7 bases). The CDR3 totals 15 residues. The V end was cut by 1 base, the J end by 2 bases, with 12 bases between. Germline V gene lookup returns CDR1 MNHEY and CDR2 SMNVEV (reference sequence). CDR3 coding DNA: TGTGCCAGCAGTTTATTAGGGGGAGGGCCCTACGAGCAGTACTTC. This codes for CASSLLGGGPYEQYF.

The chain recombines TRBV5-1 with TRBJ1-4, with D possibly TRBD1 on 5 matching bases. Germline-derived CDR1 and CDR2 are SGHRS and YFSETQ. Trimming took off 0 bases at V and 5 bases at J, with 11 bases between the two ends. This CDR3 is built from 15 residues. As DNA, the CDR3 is TGCGCCAGCAGCTTGGTTGGACGGACAAATGAAAAACTGTTTTTT. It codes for CASSLVGRTNEKLFF.

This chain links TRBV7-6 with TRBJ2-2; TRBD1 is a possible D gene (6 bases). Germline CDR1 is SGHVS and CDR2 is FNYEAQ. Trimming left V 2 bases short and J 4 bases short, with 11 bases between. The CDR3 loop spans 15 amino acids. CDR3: CASSLTGSATGELFF. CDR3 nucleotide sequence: TGTGCCAGCAGCTTAACAGGGTCGGCCACCGGGGAGCTGTTTTTT. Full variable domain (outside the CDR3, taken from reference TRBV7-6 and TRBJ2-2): GAGVSQSPRYKVTKRGQDVALRCDPISGHVSLYWYRQALGQGPEFLTYFNYEAQQDKSGLPNDRFSAERPEGSISTLTIQRTEQRDSAMYRCASSLTGSATGELFFGEGSRLTVL.

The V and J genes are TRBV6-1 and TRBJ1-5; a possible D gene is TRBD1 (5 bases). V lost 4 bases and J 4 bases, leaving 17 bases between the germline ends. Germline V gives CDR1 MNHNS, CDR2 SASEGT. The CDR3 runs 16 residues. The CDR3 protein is CASSVSRTGGNQPQHF. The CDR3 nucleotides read TGTGCCAGCAGTGTGAGTAGGACGGGGGGGAATCAGCCCCAGCATTTT.

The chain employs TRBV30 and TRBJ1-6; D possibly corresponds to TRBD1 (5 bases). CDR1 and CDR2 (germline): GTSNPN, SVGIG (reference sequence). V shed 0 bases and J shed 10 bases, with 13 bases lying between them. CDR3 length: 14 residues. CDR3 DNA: TGTGCCTGGAGTGTAGACAGTCCGAGATCACCCCTCCACTTT. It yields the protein CAWSVDSPRSPLHF.

The CDR3 DNA sequence: TGTGCCAGCAGCTCCCAGTCCCCTGGCTACGAGCAGTACTTC. Amino acids: CASSSQSPGYEQYF. The rearrangement uses TRBV7-9 and TRBJ2-7; D unresolved. The CDR3 extends over 14 amino acids. Germline-derived CDR1 and CDR2 are SEHNR and FQNEAQ (reference sequence). V lost 4 bases and J lost 3, with 13 bases in between.

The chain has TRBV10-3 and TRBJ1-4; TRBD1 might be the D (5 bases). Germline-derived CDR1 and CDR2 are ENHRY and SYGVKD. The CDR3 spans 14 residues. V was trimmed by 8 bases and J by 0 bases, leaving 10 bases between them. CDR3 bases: TGTGCCATCGGGCAGGGTTCAACTAATGAAAAACTGTTTTTT. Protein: CAIGQGSTNEKLFF.

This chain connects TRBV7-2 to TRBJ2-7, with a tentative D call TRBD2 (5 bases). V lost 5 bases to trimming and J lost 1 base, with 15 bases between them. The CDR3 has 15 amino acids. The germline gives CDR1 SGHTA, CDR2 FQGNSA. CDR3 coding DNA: TGTGCCAGCAGCCTGAAACGGACTGGTTCCTACGAGCAGTACTTC. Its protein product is CASSLKRTGSYEQYF.

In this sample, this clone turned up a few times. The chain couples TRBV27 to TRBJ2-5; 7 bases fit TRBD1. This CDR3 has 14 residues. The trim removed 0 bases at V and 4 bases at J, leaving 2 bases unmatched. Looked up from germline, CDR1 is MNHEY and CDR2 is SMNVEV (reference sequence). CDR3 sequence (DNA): TGTGCCAGCAGTTTATCATCAGGGGGAGAGACCCAGTACTTC. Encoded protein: CASSLSSGGETQYF.

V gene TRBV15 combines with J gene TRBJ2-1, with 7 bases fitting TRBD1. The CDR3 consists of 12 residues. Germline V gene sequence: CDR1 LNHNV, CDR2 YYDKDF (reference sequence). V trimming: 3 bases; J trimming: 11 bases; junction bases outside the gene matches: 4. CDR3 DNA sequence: TGTGCCACCAGCAGCGGGGACAGAAAGCAGTTCTTC. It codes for CATSSGDRKQFF.

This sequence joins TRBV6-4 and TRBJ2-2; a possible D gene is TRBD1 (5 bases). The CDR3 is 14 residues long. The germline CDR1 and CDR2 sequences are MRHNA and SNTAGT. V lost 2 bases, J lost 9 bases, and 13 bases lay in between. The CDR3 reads CASSDTDSTRELFF. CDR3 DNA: TGTGCCAGCAGTGACACCGACAGTACCAGGGAGCTGTTTTTT.

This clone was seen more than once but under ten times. CDR3 in DNA: TGTGCCAGCAGCGTAGCTACGGGTTTTGCAACTAATGAAAAACTGTTTTTT. This gives the protein CASSVATGFATNEKLFF. The chain couples TRBV9 to TRBJ1-4, with D hard to call. The V end was cut by 0 bases, the J end by 0 bases, with 12 bases between. The CDR3 contains 17 residues. CDR1 and CDR2 (germline): SGDLS, YYNGEE.

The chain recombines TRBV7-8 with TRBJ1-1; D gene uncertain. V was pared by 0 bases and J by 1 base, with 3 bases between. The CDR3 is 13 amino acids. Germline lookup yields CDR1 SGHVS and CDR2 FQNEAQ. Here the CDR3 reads CASSLARNTEAFF. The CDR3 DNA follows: TGTGCCAGCAGCTTAGCTAGGAACACTGAAGCTTTCTTT.

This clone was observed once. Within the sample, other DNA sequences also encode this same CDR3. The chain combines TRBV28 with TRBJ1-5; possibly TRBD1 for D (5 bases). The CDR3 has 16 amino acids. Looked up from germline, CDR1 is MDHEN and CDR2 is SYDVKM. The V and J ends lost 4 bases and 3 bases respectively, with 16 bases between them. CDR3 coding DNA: TGTGCCAGCAGTTCCCCGAGTCGACAGTACAATCAGCCCCAGCATTTT. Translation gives CASSSPSRQYNQPQHF.

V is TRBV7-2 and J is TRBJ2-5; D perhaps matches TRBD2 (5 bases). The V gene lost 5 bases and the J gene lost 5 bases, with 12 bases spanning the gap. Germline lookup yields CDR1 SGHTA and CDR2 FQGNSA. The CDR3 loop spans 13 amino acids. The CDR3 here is CASSEPPGETQYF. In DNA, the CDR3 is TGTGCCAGCAGCGAACCTCCGGGGGAGACCCAGTACTTC.

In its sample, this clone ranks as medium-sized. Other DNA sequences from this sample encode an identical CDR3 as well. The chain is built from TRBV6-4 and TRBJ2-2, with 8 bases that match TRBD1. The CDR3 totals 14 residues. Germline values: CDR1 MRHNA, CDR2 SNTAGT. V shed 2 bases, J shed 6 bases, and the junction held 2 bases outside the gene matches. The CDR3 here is CASSDGQGAGELFF. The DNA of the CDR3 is TGTGCCAGCAGTGACGGACAGGGCGCCGGGGAGCTGTTTTTT.

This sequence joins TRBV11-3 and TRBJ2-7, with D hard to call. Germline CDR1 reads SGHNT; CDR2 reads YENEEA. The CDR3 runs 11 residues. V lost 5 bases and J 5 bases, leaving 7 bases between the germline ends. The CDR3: CASSAANEQYF. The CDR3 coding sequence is TGTGCCAGCAGCGCCGCTAACGAGCAGTACTTC.

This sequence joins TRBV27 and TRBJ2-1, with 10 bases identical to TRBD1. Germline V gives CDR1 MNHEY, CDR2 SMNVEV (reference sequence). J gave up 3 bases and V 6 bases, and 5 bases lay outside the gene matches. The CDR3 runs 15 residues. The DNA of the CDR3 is TGTGCCAGCAGGACCGGGACAGGGGTCTACAATGAGCAGTTCTTC. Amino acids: CASRTGTGVYNEQFF.

This chain's CDR3 is CAIKDRGDTEAFF. CDR3 in DNA: TGTGCCATCAAAGACAGGGGGGACACTGAAGCTTTCTTT. The rearrangement joins TRBV10-3 to TRBJ1-1; the match to TRBD1 covers 9 bases. The CDR3 length is 13 residues. Germline-derived CDR1 and CDR2 are ENHRY and SYGVKD. V trimming: 7 bases; J trimming: 3 bases; junction bases outside the gene matches: 3.

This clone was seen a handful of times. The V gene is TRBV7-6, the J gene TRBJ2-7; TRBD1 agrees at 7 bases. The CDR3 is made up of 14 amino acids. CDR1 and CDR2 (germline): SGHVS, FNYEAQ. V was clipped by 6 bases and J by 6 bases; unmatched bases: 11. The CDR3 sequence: CASSPDRAQGEQYF. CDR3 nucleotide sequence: TGTGCCAGCAGTCCTGACAGGGCGCAGGGCGAGCAGTACTTC.

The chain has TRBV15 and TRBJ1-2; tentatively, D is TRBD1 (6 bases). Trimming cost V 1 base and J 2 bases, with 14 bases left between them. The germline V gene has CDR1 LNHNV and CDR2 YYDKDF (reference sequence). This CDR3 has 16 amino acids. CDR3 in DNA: TGTGCCACCAGCAGAGTCGTCGGCAGGGGAAACTATGGCTACACCTTC. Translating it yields CATSRVVGRGNYGYTF.

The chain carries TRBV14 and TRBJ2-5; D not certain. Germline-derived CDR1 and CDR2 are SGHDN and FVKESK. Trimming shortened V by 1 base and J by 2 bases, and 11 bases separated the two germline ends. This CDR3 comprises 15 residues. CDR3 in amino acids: CASSQVRGRQETQYF. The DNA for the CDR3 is TGTGCCAGCAGCCAAGTACGAGGCAGACAAGAGACCCAGTACTTC.

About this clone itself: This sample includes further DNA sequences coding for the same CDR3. The CDR3 DNA reads TGTGCCAGCAGTGAAGGGAGGGGCAATCAGCCCCAGCATTTT. Its protein product is CASSEGRGNQPQHF. The chain joins TRBV6-1 to TRBJ1-5; D ambiguous. Deletions cut 1 base from V and 2 bases from J, with 6 bases between. Germline V lookup: CDR1 MNHNS, CDR2 SASEGT. The CDR3 is made up of 14 amino acids.

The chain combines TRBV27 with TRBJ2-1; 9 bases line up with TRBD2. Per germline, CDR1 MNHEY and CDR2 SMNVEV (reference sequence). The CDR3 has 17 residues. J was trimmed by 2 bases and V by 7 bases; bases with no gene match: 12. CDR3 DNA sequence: TGTGCCAGCAACCCCACGGCTAGCGGGGCTCCCTACAATGAGCAGTTCTTC. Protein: CASNPTASGAPYNEQFF.

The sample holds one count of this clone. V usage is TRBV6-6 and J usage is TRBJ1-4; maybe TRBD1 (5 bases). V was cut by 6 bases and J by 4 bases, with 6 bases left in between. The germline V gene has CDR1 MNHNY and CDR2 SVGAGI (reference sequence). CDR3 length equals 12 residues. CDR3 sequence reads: CASRQGNEKLFF. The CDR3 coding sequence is TGTGCCAGCAGGCAGGGTAATGAAAAACTGTTTTTT.

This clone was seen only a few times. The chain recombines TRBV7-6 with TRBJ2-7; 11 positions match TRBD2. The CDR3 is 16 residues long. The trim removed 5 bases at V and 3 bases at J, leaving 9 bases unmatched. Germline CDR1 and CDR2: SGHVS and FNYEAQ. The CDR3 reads CASSTFSGRALYEQYF. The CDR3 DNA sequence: TGTGCCAGCAGCACATTTAGCGGGAGGGCCCTCTACGAGCAGTACTTC.

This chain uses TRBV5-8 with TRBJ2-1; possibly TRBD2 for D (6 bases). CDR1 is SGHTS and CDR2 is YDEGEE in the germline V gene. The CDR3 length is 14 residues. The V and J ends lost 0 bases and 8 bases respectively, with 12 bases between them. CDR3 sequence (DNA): TGTGCCAGCAGCTTGGGGCAGGGACTCGATGAGCAGTTCTTC. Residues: CASSLGQGLDEQFF.

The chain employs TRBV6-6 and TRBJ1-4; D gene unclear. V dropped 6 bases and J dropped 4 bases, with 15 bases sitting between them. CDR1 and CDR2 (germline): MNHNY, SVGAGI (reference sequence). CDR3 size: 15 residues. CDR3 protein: CASREDLRSNEKLFF. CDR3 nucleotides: TGTGCCAGCAGAGAGGATCTCCGTAGTAATGAAAAACTGTTTTTT.

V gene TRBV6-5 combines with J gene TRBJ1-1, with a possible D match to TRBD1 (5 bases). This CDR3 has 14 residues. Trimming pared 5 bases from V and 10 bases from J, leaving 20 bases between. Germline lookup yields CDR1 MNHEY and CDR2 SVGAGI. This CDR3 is CASSARTAGLRAFF. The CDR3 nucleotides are TGTGCCAGCAGTGCACGTACAGCGGGACTCCGAGCTTTCTTT.